These 32 T cell receptor beta chains came from one sample sequenced in a study of PD-1 blockade in mismatch repair-deficient tumors. Sequencing was performed with immunoSEQ multiplex PCR; in TCRdb, only in-frame clones are kept and a portion is missing. In the table there are under 40,000 clones, approximately 80% of which are singletons. Here the sequenced sample was PBMCs, taken 38 to 40 weeks after starting pembrolizumab. These TCRs come from an adult with mismatch repair-deficient cancer.

V and J are TRBV18 and TRBJ2-1; 9 bases agree with TRBD2. J was trimmed by 6 bases and V by 3 bases; bases with no gene match: 12. The CDR3 extends over 17 amino acids. CDR1 is KGHSH, CDR2 LQKENI, per germline. The chain's CDR3 is CASSPLGAGGPGNEQFF. CDR3 nucleotides: TGTGCCAGCTCACCCCTCGGAGCGGGAGGCCCGGGCAATGAGCAGTTCTTC.

Here the CDR3 reads CATSFGTSSYEQYF. CDR3 nucleotide sequence: TGTGCCACCAGCTTCGGGACTAGTAGCTACGAGCAGTACTTC. The chain employs TRBV15 and TRBJ2-7; the match to TRBD2 covers 8 bases. CDR1 is LNHNV and CDR2 is YYDKDF in the germline V gene (reference sequence). The CDR3 runs to 14 residues. The trim removed 5 bases at V and 3 bases at J, leaving 6 bases unmatched.

The J gene is TRBJ1-2, the V gene TRBV9; 8 nucleotides line up with TRBD1. From germline, CDR1 is SGDLS and CDR2 YYNGEE. The trim removed 3 bases at V and 8 bases at J, leaving 9 bases unmatched. The length of the CDR3 is 14 residues. The CDR3 DNA reads TGTGCCAGCAGCGGGAGGACAGGGATGTACGGCTACACCTTC. Its translation: CASSGRTGMYGYTF. Full variable domain (rest looked up from reference TRBV9 and TRBJ1-2): DSGVTQTPKHLITATGQRVTLRCSPRSGDLSVYWYQQSLDQGLQFLIQYYNGEERAKGNILERFSAQQFPDLHSELNLSSLELGDSALYFCASSGRTGMYGYTFGSGTRLTVV.

This chain uses TRBV27 with TRBJ2-7; no reliable D call. V lost 3 bases and J 3 bases, leaving 12 bases between the germline ends. This CDR3 has 14 residues. Germline CDR1 MNHEY, CDR2 SMNVEV (reference sequence). CDR3 sequence (DNA): TGTGCCAGCAGTTTTAACCCCAGGTACTACGAGCAGTACTTC. Translating it yields CASSFNPRYYEQYF.

The J gene is TRBJ1-5, the V gene TRBV19, with 9 nucleotides matching TRBD1. The trim removed 9 bases at V and 2 bases at J, leaving 8 bases unmatched. The CDR3 extends over 15 amino acids. Germline CDR1 and CDR2: LNHDA and SQIVND (reference sequence). The CDR3 DNA sequence: TGTGCCAGCAAAAACGGACAGGGGCGCAATCAGCCCCAGCATTTT. Translated: CASKNGQGRNQPQHF.

V and J are TRBV7-2 and TRBJ2-1; tentatively, D is TRBD2 (6 bases). The V gene's germline CDR1 is SGHTA and CDR2 FQGNSA. Trimming took off 5 bases at V and 3 bases at J, with 14 bases between the two ends. CDR3 size: 15 residues. The CDR3 nucleotides are TGTGCCAGCAGCGTACGGGGGATTAACTACAATGAGCAGTTCTTC. Translated, it gives CASSVRGINYNEQFF. Complete variable domain (other parts from reference TRBV7-2 and TRBJ2-1): GAGVSQSPSNKVTEKGKDVELRCDPISGHTALYWYRQSLGQGLEFLIYFQGNSAPDKSGLPSDRFSAERTGGSVSTLTIQRTQQEDSAVYLCASSVRGINYNEQFFGPGTRLTVL.

The V call is TRBV2, the J call TRBJ1-1; D call uncertain. V was pared by 5 bases and J by 1 base, with 8 bases between. This CDR3 region has 13 residues. CDR1 is SNHLY, CDR2 FYNNEI, per germline. CDR3 region: CASSNEGNTEAFF. Written as DNA, the CDR3 is TGTGCCAGCAGTAATGAGGGGAACACTGAAGCTTTCTTT.

The chain carries TRBV19 and TRBJ1-5; no reliable D call. Trimming took 3 bases from V and 0 from J, leaving 18 bases between them. The germline V gene has CDR1 LNHDA and CDR2 SQIVND (reference sequence). CDR3 length equals 18 residues. The CDR3 DNA reads TGTGCCAGTAGTATCAGGCCATATAAGGTCTATAGCAATCAGCCCCAGCATTTT. Translation: CASSIRPYKVYSNQPQHF.

Written as DNA, the CDR3 is TGTGCCAGCTCACCTCAGGGGGCTCAGACTGAAGCTTTCTTT. Amino acids: CASSPQGAQTEAFF. The genes are TRBV18 and TRBJ1-1; 8 nucleotides line up with TRBD1. Germline CDR1 is KGHSH and CDR2 is LQKENI. Germline trimming cut 3 bases from V and 5 bases from J; bases unmatched to any gene: 5. The CDR3 totals 14 residues. The variable domain in full, completed from reference TRBV18 and TRBJ1-1, reads NAGVMQNPRHLVRRRGQEARLRCSPMKGHSHVYWYRQLPEEGLKFMVYLQKENIIDESGMPKERFSAEFPKEGPSILRIQQVVRGDSAAYFCASSPQGAQTEAFFGQGTRLTVV.

V is TRBV5-1 and J is TRBJ1-4, with 7 bases matching TRBD1. V gave up 0 bases and J gave up 7 bases; unmatched junction bases: 6. The CDR3 length is 15 residues. Germline assignment: CDR1 SGHRS and CDR2 YFSETQ. In nucleotides, the CDR3 is TGCGCCAGCAGCTTGGGTTTTGGGGACAGTGAAAAACTGTTTTTT. As protein: CASSLGFGDSEKLFF.

This chain links TRBV11-2 with TRBJ1-2, with D unclear. Trimming removed 1 base from V and 12 bases from J, with 12 bases in between. The CDR3 has 12 amino acids. Germline V gene sequence: CDR1 SGHAT, CDR2 FQNNGV. DNA of the CDR3: TGTGCCAGCAGCTTAGTGGGAGGGCGAAACACCTTC. This gives the protein CASSLVGGRNTF.

The V gene is TRBV19, the J gene TRBJ2-1, with 13 positions matching TRBD2. The CDR3 consists of 16 residues. The V segment lost 5 bases and the J segment 7 bases; nucleotides outside the gene matches: 8. Germline V gene data show CDR1 as LNHDA and CDR2 as SQIVND (reference sequence). The CDR3 sequence is CASSEATSGRVNEQFF. In DNA form, the CDR3 reads TGTGCCAGTAGTGAGGCTACTAGCGGGAGGGTTAATGAGCAGTTCTTC.

The chain couples TRBV27 to TRBJ2-5; D might be TRBD2 (7 bases). Germline loops: CDR1 MNHEY, CDR2 SMNVEV (reference sequence). V shed 1 base and J shed 5 bases, with 11 bases lying between them. The CDR3 loop spans 14 amino acids. Written as DNA, the CDR3 is TGTGCCAGCAGTTTATACGGGGGGCGGGAGACCCAGTACTTC. It specifies CASSLYGGRETQYF.

This chain uses TRBV6-6 with TRBJ2-3; 7 bases fit TRBD2. The CDR3 length is 14 residues. Germline trimming cut 7 bases from V and 3 bases from J; bases unmatched to any gene: 7. Germline V gene sequence: CDR1 MNHNY, CDR2 SVGAGI (reference sequence). CDR3 coding DNA: TGTGCCAGCAAGAGTGGCGGGAGAACAGATACGCAGTATTTT. Residues: CASKSGGRTDTQYF.

The chain joins TRBV29-1 to TRBJ2-1; the D gene is possibly TRBD1 (6 bases). The V gene lost 1 base and the J gene lost 2 bases, with 12 bases spanning the gap. The CDR3 runs 15 residues. Germline loops: CDR1 SQVTM, CDR2 ANQGSEA. This CDR3 is CSVEGRGNPYNEQFF. In nucleotides, the CDR3 is TGCAGCGTTGAAGGTAGGGGGAATCCCTACAATGAGCAGTTCTTC.

The rearrangement uses TRBV7-2 and TRBJ1-1; possible D gene TRBD1, 5 bases. This CDR3 has 13 amino acids. Looked up from germline, CDR1 is SGHTA and CDR2 is FQGNSA. V shed 5 bases and J shed 5 bases, with 12 bases lying between them. CDR3 amino acids: CASSGSRGTEAFF. As DNA, the CDR3 is TGTGCCAGCAGCGGCAGTCGGGGGACTGAAGCTTTCTTT.

The chain combines TRBV18 with TRBJ2-3, with 7 bases fitting TRBD1. V trimming: 1 base; J trimming: 1 base; junction bases outside the gene matches: 5. Germline lookup yields CDR1 KGHSH and CDR2 LQKENI. The CDR3 consists of 16 residues. The DNA for the CDR3 is TGTGCCAGCTCACCACGGAGACAGGGTCGCACAGATACGCAGTATTTT. Residues: CASSPRRQGRTDTQYF.

This clone has more than one count but fewer than ten. This chain uses TRBV19 with TRBJ2-7; 8 nucleotides agree with TRBD1. CDR1 is LNHDA and CDR2 is SQIVND in the germline V gene (reference sequence). CDR3 length: 14 residues. V lost 3 bases, J lost 7 bases, and 8 bases stayed unmatched. For the CDR3, the DNA is TGTGCCAGTAGTATGGACAGGGTGGCGGGTGAGCAGTACTTC. This codes for CASSMDRVAGEQYF.

This clone was counted only a few times. The chain carries TRBV11-2 and TRBJ2-7; D remains unclear. Germline-derived CDR1 and CDR2 are SGHAT and FQNNGV. The CDR3 has 14 residues. V was pared by 1 base and J by 7 bases, with 14 bases between. The CDR3 spells CASSLGGTSGEQYF. CDR3 nucleotide sequence: TGTGCCAGCAGCTTAGGAGGCACCTCCGGGGAGCAGTACTTC.

V is TRBV30 and J is TRBJ1-6; perhaps TRBD1 as D (5 bases). Germline V CDR1 and CDR2: GTSNPN, SVGIG (reference sequence). Trimming took 4 bases from V and 5 from J, leaving 15 bases between them. The CDR3 is 15 amino acids. Here the CDR3 reads CAWNRGDVDNSPLHF. The CDR3 region has the DNA TGTGCCTGGAACCGCGGGGACGTGGATAATTCACCCCTCCACTTT.

The chain employs TRBV7-6 and TRBJ2-3; D call uncertain. CDR1 and CDR2 (germline): SGHVS, FNYEAQ. This CDR3 comprises 16 residues. V was clipped by 1 base and J by 4 bases, with 15 bases between them. The CDR3 protein is CASSLVLWALADTQYF. In DNA, the CDR3 is TGTGCCAGCAGCTTAGTATTGTGGGCCTTGGCAGATACGCAGTATTTT.

This clone appeared once. This sequence joins TRBV7-8 and TRBJ1-1, with D possibly TRBD1 on 6 matching bases. Germline-derived CDR1 and CDR2 are SGHVS and FQNEAQ. CDR3 length: 13 residues. V lost 4 bases, J lost 1 base, and 7 bases lay in between. Written as DNA, the CDR3 is TGTGCCAGCAGCTGGGACAAGAACACTGAAGCTTTCTTT. It translates to CASSWDKNTEAFF.

The rearrangement links TRBV28 to TRBJ2-1, with D unclear. Germline values: CDR1 MDHEN, CDR2 SYDVKM. The CDR3 covers 13 residues. V was cut by 7 bases and J by 7 bases, with 14 bases left in between. As DNA, the CDR3 is TGTGCCAGCATTGCGTACCCGAGGAATGAGCAGTTCTTC. Amino acids: CASIAYPRNEQFF.

The rearrangement uses TRBV6-1 and TRBJ2-1, with D unresolved. CDR3 length: 16 residues. The germline V and J ends were trimmed by 2 bases and 6 bases, with 17 bases remaining between them. Germline V lookup: CDR1 MNHNS, CDR2 SASEGT. CDR3 region: CASSELAASSSNEQFF. CDR3 sequence (DNA): TGTGCCAGCAGTGAATTGGCGGCCTCTTCATCCAATGAGCAGTTCTTC.

The chain has TRBV6-5 and TRBJ1-1; 8 bases align to TRBD1. The CDR3 totals 15 residues. J was trimmed by 4 bases and V by 5 bases; bases with no gene match: 9. Germline lookup yields CDR1 MNHEY and CDR2 SVGAGI. The CDR3 DNA follows: TGTGCCAGCAGTAACAGACAGGGGAGCTTCACTGAAGCTTTCTTT. This codes for CASSNRQGSFTEAFF.

The gene calls are TRBV6-4 and TRBJ2-1; D may be TRBD2 (6 bases). V shed 0 bases and J shed 7 bases, with 13 bases lying between them. The CDR3 totals 15 residues. The V gene's germline CDR1 is MRHNA and CDR2 SNTAGT. The CDR3 DNA reads as TGTGCCAGCAGTGACTCGTCTAGCGTTAGGAATGAGCAGTTCTTC. Translated: CASSDSSSVRNEQFF.

V gene TRBV5-1 combines with J gene TRBJ2-5; D may be TRBD2 (5 bases). Trimming cost V 0 bases and J 2 bases, with 11 bases left between them. Germline V CDR1 and CDR2: SGHRS, YFSETQ. There are 15 residues in the CDR3. The DNA of the CDR3 is TGCGCCAGCAGCTTGGATGTGCGGGCTCAAGAGACCCAGTACTTC. It specifies CASSLDVRAQETQYF.

The chain links TRBV6-1 to TRBJ2-1; 10 bases line up with TRBD2. The germline CDR1 and CDR2 sequences are MNHNS and SASEGT. Unmatched junction bases numbered 10, after V lost 4 bases and J lost 7 bases. This CDR3 has 16 amino acids. The CDR3 is CASSGLLAGRGNEQFF. CDR3 nucleotide sequence: TGTGCCAGCAGTGGCCTACTAGCGGGAAGGGGAAATGAGCAGTTCTTC.

This clone was found once. The gene calls are TRBV5-8 and TRBJ2-5; D possibly corresponds to TRBD2 (5 bases). CDR3 length equals 14 residues. V was cut by 0 bases and J by 5 bases, with 11 bases left in between. Germline V gives CDR1 SGHTS, CDR2 YDEGEE. Here the CDR3 DNA reads TGTGCCAGCAGCTTGGGGGTAGCGAGCGAGACCCAGTACTTC. As protein: CASSLGVASETQYF.

This chain's CDR3 is CASSLVGRGLDTEAFF. In DNA, the CDR3 is TGTGCCAGCAGCTTAGTGGGCAGGGGTTTGGACACTGAAGCTTTCTTT. J is TRBJ1-1 and V is TRBV11-2, with D possibly matching TRBD1 (6 bases). CDR3 length: 16 residues. Germline V gives CDR1 SGHAT, CDR2 FQNNGV. V was shortened by 1 base and J by 3 bases, with 15 bases between the two germline ends. Complete variable domain (other parts from reference TRBV11-2 and TRBJ1-1): EAGVAQSPRYKIIEKRQSVAFWCNPISGHATLYWYQQILGQGPKLLIQFQNNGVVDDSQLPKDRFSAERLKGVDSTLKIQPAKLEDSAVYLCASSLVGRGLDTEAFFGQGTRLTVV.

J is TRBJ1-4 and V is TRBV7-2, with 9 bases matching TRBD1. This CDR3 has 14 residues. With 5 bases clipped from V and 5 bases from J, the junction kept 3 bases outside the gene matches. Germline V CDR1 and CDR2: SGHTA, FQGNSA. CDR3 coding DNA: TGTGCCAGCAGCCGGACAGGGGAGAATGAAAAACTGTTTTTT. It specifies CASSRTGENEKLFF.

The J gene is TRBJ2-2, the V gene TRBV5-1; 7 bases align to TRBD2. The V and J ends lost 5 bases and 2 bases, in that order; junction bases with no gene match: 15. In germline, CDR1 is SGHRS, CDR2 YFSETQ. There are 18 residues in the CDR3. In nucleotides, the CDR3 is TGCGCCAGCAGGCAAGGAGAAGTCCAAGCGGGAAACACCGGGGAGCTGTTTTTT. Translated: CASRQGEVQAGNTGELFF. Using reference TRBV5-1 and TRBJ2-2 for the parts outside the CDR3, the full variable domain is KAGVTQTPRYLIKTRGQQVTLSCSPISGHRSVSWYQQTPGQGLQFLFEYFSETQRNKGNFPGRFSGRQFSNSRSEMNVSTLELGDSALYLCASRQGEVQAGNTGELFFGEGSRLTVL.